The 22 T cell receptor beta chains in this list originate from one sample, sequenced in a study of Ad26.COV2.S vaccination and SARS-CoV-2 variants. The data were produced by immunoSEQ multiplex PCR, yet TCRdb's version contains in-frame clones alone and is incomplete. This sample yields 300,000 to 400,000 clones, of which around 89% are seen a single time; 5% belongs to the top ten. Noted treatment: around 19 received Ad26.COV2.S at low or high dose, single or two shots; a few received placebo; per-sample allocation not given. The investigators took samples on day 63 after the first vaccine or placebo injection. The source material was peripheral blood, sampled in a trial of Ad26.COV2.S vaccine versus placebo. The receptors derive from a person between 18 and 60 years old who received the Ad26.COV2.S COVID-19 vaccine or a placebo.

V and J are TRBV10-3 and TRBJ2-1; D is possibly TRBD2 (5 bases). CDR1 and CDR2 from the germline V gene are ENHRY and SYGVKD. The CDR3 covers 16 residues. V was cut by 3 bases and J by 5 bases, with 17 bases left in between. The CDR3 loop reads CAISDSVLDHNNEQFF. In nucleotides, the CDR3 is TGTGCCATCAGTGATTCTGTACTAGACCATAACAATGAGCAGTTCTTC.

The chain has TRBV2 and TRBJ2-7, with 8 bases identical to TRBD1. This CDR3 region has 13 residues. The V gene end was trimmed by 4 bases and the J gene end by 7 bases; junction bases not matched to a gene: 6. Germline CDR1 SNHLY, CDR2 FYNNEI. Here the CDR3 reads CASSGGTGREQYF. CDR3 DNA sequence: TGTGCCAGCAGTGGTGGGACAGGAAGGGAGCAGTACTTC.

J is TRBJ1-4 and V is TRBV6-6; the D is unclear. Germline assignment: CDR1 MNHNY and CDR2 SVGAGI (reference sequence). This CDR3 is 13 amino acids long. V lost 8 bases and J lost 0, with 7 bases in between. The chain's CDR3 is CASRSPTNEKLFF. The CDR3 bases are TGTGCCAGCCGATCACCAACTAATGAAAAACTGTTTTTT.

The chain combines TRBV29-1 with TRBJ2-5; the D gene is possibly TRBD2 (5 bases). CDR1 SQVTM and CDR2 ANQGSEA come from the germline V gene. There are 15 residues in the CDR3. Trimming took off 4 bases at V and 5 bases at J, with 20 bases between the two ends. CDR3 sequence: CSVADRAGVGETQYF. The CDR3 bases are TGCAGCGTTGCCGATCGGGCCGGGGTGGGGGAGACCCAGTACTTC.

In this sample, this clone turned up once. The chain carries TRBV10-2 and TRBJ2-7, with D possibly TRBD2 on 6 matching bases. V was cut by 4 bases and J by 3 bases, with 10 bases left in between. The CDR3 has 13 amino acids. The germline gives CDR1 WSHSY, CDR2 SAAADI. As DNA, the CDR3 is TGCGCCAGCAGTGCGGGCGGGGACTACGAGCAGTACTTC. Its protein is CASSAGGDYEQYF.

The chain is built from TRBV6-5 and TRBJ1-5, with 9 bases that match TRBD1. The CDR3 runs to 15 residues. In germline, CDR1 is MNHEY, CDR2 SVGAGI. V lost 5 bases and J lost 4; bases outside the gene matches: 6. DNA of the CDR3: TGTGCCAGCAGTCCGGACAGGGGCGGAAATCAGCCCCAGCATTTT. This gives the protein CASSPDRGGNQPQHF.

The chain joins TRBV5-4 to TRBJ2-3; TRBD2 aligns across 14 bases. The CDR3 has 17 amino acids. The V gene end was trimmed by 0 bases and the J gene end by 5 bases; junction bases not matched to a gene: 5. Looked up from germline, CDR1 is SGHNT and CDR2 is YYREEE (reference sequence). The CDR3 here is CASSLDGTSGGGDTQYF. The DNA of the CDR3 is TGTGCCAGCAGCTTGGACGGGACTAGCGGGGGCGGAGATACGCAGTATTTT.

V gene TRBV5-1 combines with J gene TRBJ1-3; D not resolved. The CDR3 consists of 15 residues. Germline CDR1 is SGHRS and CDR2 is YFSETQ. V lost 4 bases to trimming and J lost 0 bases, with 11 bases between them. CDR3 loop: CASSPLMSSGNTIYF. CDR3 DNA: TGCGCCAGCAGCCCACTCATGAGCTCTGGAAACACCATATATTTT.

The V and J genes are TRBV19 and TRBJ1-5; no clear D gene. Germline V gene data show CDR1 as LNHDA and CDR2 as SQIVND (reference sequence). Deletions cut 1 base from V and 10 bases from J, with 14 bases between. CDR3 size: 14 residues. CDR3 sequence: CASSIANGQDPQHF. CDR3 in DNA: TGTGCCAGTAGTATAGCGAACGGGCAGGACCCCCAGCATTTT.

The chain is built from TRBV6-2 or TRBV6-3 and TRBJ2-1; D is unclear. V lost 0 bases and J 1 base, leaving 13 bases between the germline ends. CDR3 length: 17 residues. Germline CDR1 reads MNHEY; CDR2 reads SVGEGT. CDR3 residues: CASSYSDDSRSYNEQFF. DNA for the CDR3: TGTGCCAGCAGTTACTCCGATGATTCGCGGTCCTACAATGAGCAGTTCTTC.

CDR3 sequence (DNA): TGTGCCACCAGTACGCGAGGGGGGACTCAGCCCCAGCATTTT. This encodes CATSTRGGTQPQHF. The rearrangement links TRBV24-1 to TRBJ1-5; tentatively, D is TRBD1 (6 bases). CDR1 and CDR2 (germline): KGHDR, SFDVKD. The CDR3 has 14 residues. V lost 6 bases and J 6 bases, leaving 14 bases between the germline ends.

The chain joins TRBV9 to TRBJ2-3, with D maybe TRBD2 (6 bases). In germline, CDR1 is SGDLS, CDR2 YYNGEE. The CDR3 loop spans 14 amino acids. The V gene lost 4 bases and the J gene lost 5 bases, with 14 bases spanning the gap. CDR3 coding DNA: TGTGCCAGCAGCCCTTTACCCGGGAGAGATACGCAGTATTTT. It codes for CASSPLPGRDTQYF.

The chain is built from TRBV5-1 and TRBJ1-2; no clear D. Germline-derived CDR1 and CDR2 are SGHRS and YFSETQ. CDR3 length: 16 residues. With 0 bases removed from V and 7 bases from J, the gap between germline ends came to 19 bases. The CDR3 coding sequence is TGCGCCAGCAGCTTGGAGGCTCAATCGACTGGGGTTGGCTACACCTTC. It encodes CASSLEAQSTGVGYTF. The entire variable domain, with the rest obtained from reference TRBV5-1 and TRBJ1-2, is as follows: KAGVTQTPRYLIKTRGQQVTLSCSPISGHRSVSWYQQTPGQGLQFLFEYFSETQRNKGNFPGRFSGRQFSNSRSEMNVSTLELGDSALYLCASSLEAQSTGVGYTFGSGTRLTVV.

The genes are TRBV12-3 or TRBV12-4 and TRBJ2-3; D not resolved. Trimming stripped 2 bases from V and 1 base from J, with 4 bases between. The CDR3 is 13 amino acids. CDR3 sequence reads: CASSLQGTDTQYF. The CDR3 DNA follows: TGTGCCAGCAGTTTACAGGGCACAGATACGCAGTATTTT.

This clone was detected a few times. J is TRBJ2-2 and V is TRBV28; D may match TRBD1 or TRBD2 (5 bases each). Germline loops: CDR1 MDHEN, CDR2 SYDVKM. The CDR3 is 17 residues long. V was trimmed by 3 bases and J by 4 bases, leaving 18 bases between them. The CDR3 coding sequence is TGTGCCAGCAGTTTCTCGTATGCTAGTGGGACCACCGGGGAGCTGTTTTTT. Protein product: CASSFSYASGTTGELFF.

This clone was seen more than once but under ten times. The chain combines TRBV5-1 with TRBJ2-7; D possibly corresponds to TRBD1 (6 bases). Per the germline V gene, CDR1 is SGHRS and CDR2 is YFSETQ. The CDR3 is 13 residues long. V gave up 0 bases and J gave up 5 bases, with 9 bases separating them. CDR3 sequence reads: CASSLGTEDEQYF. The CDR3 region has the DNA TGCGCCAGCAGCTTGGGGACAGAGGACGAGCAGTACTTC.

The chain recombines TRBV27 with TRBJ2-1; 8 bases agree with TRBD1. The germline V gene has CDR1 MNHEY and CDR2 SMNVEV (reference sequence). This CDR3 is built from 20 residues. V was pared by 4 bases and J by 1 base, with 18 bases of the junction left unmatched. In DNA form, the CDR3 reads TGTGCCAGCAGTTCGGACCGGGACAGGCCATTCGGATTGTCCTACAATGAGCAGTTCTTC. As protein: CASSSDRDRPFGLSYNEQFF.

In the case of this clone: This CDR3 is also generated by other DNA sequences in the sample. The V and J genes are TRBV12-3 or TRBV12-4 and TRBJ1-2, with TRBD1 identical over 7 bases. This CDR3 has 13 residues. J lost 4 bases, V lost 6 bases, and 5 bases had no gene match. CDR3 loop: CASSPTGSYGYTF. The CDR3 DNA is TGTGCCAGCAGCCCGACAGGGTCCTATGGCTACACCTTC.

The V and J genes are TRBV12-5 and TRBJ2-5; 8 positions match TRBD2. Germline trimming cut 6 bases from V and 1 base from J; bases unmatched to any gene: 13. The CDR3 contains 17 residues. Germline loops: CDR1 LGHNT, CDR2 FRNRAP. The CDR3 is CASGPLRSGRVQETQYF. Here the CDR3 DNA reads TGTGCTAGTGGCCCCCTCCGAAGCGGGAGAGTCCAAGAGACCCAGTACTTC.

About this clone itself: The germline gene is not matched at one end of the junction; a read error may be the cause. This sequence joins TRBV11-2 and TRBJ2-4; no firm D call. CDR1 SGHAT and CDR2 FQNNGV come from the germline V gene. There are 15 residues in the CDR3. The CDR3 sequence: CASSLDRVAKNIQYF. The CDR3 nucleotides are TGTGCCAGCAGCCTAGATCGTGTAGCCAAAAACATTCAGTACTTC.

The chain combines TRBV5-6 with TRBJ1-1, with TRBD1 matching over 9 bases. CDR3 length: 14 residues. V lost 2 bases to trimming and J lost 3 bases; unmatched junction nucleotides: 2. Germline CDR1 and CDR2: SGHDT and YYEEEE. CDR3 in amino acids: CASSFGDRDTEAFF. The CDR3 DNA sequence: TGTGCCAGCAGCTTCGGGGACAGGGACACTGAAGCTTTCTTT.

The chain employs TRBV2 and TRBJ1-5; D perhaps matches TRBD1 (5 bases). This CDR3 has 17 residues. V dropped 1 base and J dropped 0 bases, with 13 bases sitting between them. Germline CDR1 SNHLY, CDR2 FYNNEI. In nucleotides, the CDR3 is TGTGCCAGCAGTGAAGGTCGGGGGGGATATAGCAATCAGCCCCAGCATTTT. Translating it yields CASSEGRGGYSNQPQHF.